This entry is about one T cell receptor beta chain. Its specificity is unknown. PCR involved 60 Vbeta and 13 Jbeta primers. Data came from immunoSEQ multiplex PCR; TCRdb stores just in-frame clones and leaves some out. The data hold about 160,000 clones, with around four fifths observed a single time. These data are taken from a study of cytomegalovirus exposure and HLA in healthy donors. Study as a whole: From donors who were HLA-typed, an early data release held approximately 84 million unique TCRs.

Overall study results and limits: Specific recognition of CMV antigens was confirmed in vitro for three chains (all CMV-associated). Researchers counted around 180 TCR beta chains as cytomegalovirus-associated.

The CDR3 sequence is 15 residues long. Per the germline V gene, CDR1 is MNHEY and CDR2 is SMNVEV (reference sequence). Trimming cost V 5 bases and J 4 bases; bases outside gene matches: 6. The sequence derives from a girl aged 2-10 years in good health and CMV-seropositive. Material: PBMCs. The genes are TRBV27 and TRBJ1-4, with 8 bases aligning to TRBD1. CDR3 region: CASSELRGHNEKLFF. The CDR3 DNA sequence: TGTGCCAGCAGTGAACTCAGGGGGCATAATGAAAAACTGTTTTTT.